This T cell receptor (beta chain) was retrieved from a study of T cells after yellow fever vaccination. Turning to the study itself: Those fractions that held only low numbers of cells were prepared using the SMART-Seq v4 Ultra Low Input RNA kit.

J gave up 8 bases and V 3 bases, and 9 bases lay outside the gene matches. Germline assignment: CDR1 SGHRS and CDR2 YFSETQ. This CDR3 region has 15 residues. TCRdb itself ran the 5' RACE reads through MiXCR, one entry per CDR3 protein. The repertoire holds some 320,000 distinct CDR3 sequences, with 8.7% as singletons. This clonotype was counted between two and nine times. The V gene is TRBV5-1, the J gene TRBJ2-1; TRBD1 agrees at 9 bases. Sample: PBMCs, taken on the day of the first yellow fever vaccination. This receptor was obtained from a man between 18 and 35 years old who received the YFV17D yellow fever vaccine. The chain's CDR3 is CASSSPGQGRYEQFF. In DNA, the CDR3 is TGCGCCAGCAGCTCCCCGGGACAGGGTCGGTATGAGCAGTTCTTC.